This T cell receptor beta chain was profiled in a study of OX40 agonist ivuxolimab in advanced cancers. Sequenced by immunoSEQ multiplex PCR; TCRdb stores in-frame clones only, minus some. This sample carries tens of thousands of clones, approximately 86% of them seen once, and the ten largest clones take around 20%. This CDR3 comprises 17 residues. V shed 0 bases and J shed 0 bases, with 12 bases lying between them. Germline V gene data show CDR1 as SGHVS and CDR2 as FQNEAQ. The TCR originated in an adult with an advanced solid tumor such as melanoma, head and neck, liver or kidney cancer. The chain recombines TRBV7-8 with TRBJ1-5, with D uncertain. The material sequenced was CD4+ or CD8+ T cells sorted from blood, taken in a trial of the OX40 agonist ivuxolimab. This chain's CDR3 is CASSLAVRLDSNQPQHF. The CDR3, as DNA: TGTGCCAGCAGCTTAGCGGTCAGACTAGATAGCAATCAGCCCCAGCATTTT.